The TCR beta chain described here comes from a study of long-term antiretroviral therapy in people with HIV. Donors each had at least one pre-ART PBMC sample and at least two post-ART ones. Survey-level resolution applied to immunoSEQ assay v3.0. TCRdb's copy holds only in-frame clones and misses some; the assay was immunoSEQ multiplex PCR. In the table there are about 19,000 clones, 76% of which are singletons. The receptor comes from a woman between 50 and 59 years old with HIV. The sample consisted of unsorted PBMCs, taken 0.5 years before starting antiretroviral therapy.

DNA for the CDR3: TGTGCCAGCAGCCCCGGGACTAGCGGGGGGTATGAGCAGTTCTTC. Protein sequence: CASSPGTSGGYEQFF. This chain uses TRBV6-1 with TRBJ2-1, with 15 positions matching TRBD2. Losses at the gene ends were 6 bases for V and 8 bases for J; bases not matched to a gene: 5. The CDR3 contains 15 residues. Germline V gene lookup returns CDR1 MNHNS and CDR2 SASEGT.